This T cell receptor (beta chain) was obtained from a study of spatial heterogeneity in lung cancer. A single record per CDR3 protein comes from TCRdb applying MiXCR to the 5' RACE reads. In the table there are a few thousand distinct CDR3 sequences, 55% of which are singletons. This clonotype turned up a few times. Little can be read into the size of this beta chain, an off-target read in a library designed for alpha chains. Sample time point: blood at routine non-recurrence follow-up after resection. V shed 2 bases and J shed 6 bases, with 14 bases lying between them. This CDR3 has 14 residues. Germline V gene lookup returns CDR1 MNHEY and CDR2 SMNVEV (reference sequence).

V usage is TRBV27 and J usage is TRBJ2-7; possibly TRBD1 for D (6 bases). The receptor comes from a female donor with early-stage non-small cell lung cancer. The starting material was PBMCs, obtained at follow-up. This chain's CDR3 is CASSLDPRGFEQYF. The CDR3 region has the DNA TGTGCCAGCAGTTTAGACCCCAGGGGATTCGAGCAGTACTTC.